Included here is one TCR beta chain sequence, with context. No antigen is known for it. The data originate from a study of STAT3 mutations in large granular lymphocyte leukemia. Regarding the study as a whole: Every T-cell large granular lymphocyte leukemia patient had at least one immunodominant TCR beta clonotype.

Using immunoSEQ multiplex PCR, the repertoire was profiled, and TCRdb retains in-frame clones only, with some absent. The table includes approximately 29,000 clones, approximately 83% detected once. Germline V CDR1 and CDR2: MGHDK, SYGVNS. With 4 bases removed from V and 7 bases from J, the gap between germline ends came to 16 bases. The CDR3 is made up of 14 amino acids. This sequence originates from a man aged 60-69 years with T-cell large granular lymphocyte leukemia. Some clones in this sample may be carry-over from other donors' samples. Sequenced sample: peripheral blood mononuclear cells. The J gene is TRBJ1-2, the V gene TRBV25-1; D not certain. Here the CDR3 DNA reads TGTGCCAGCAGTGCGCCGGGTCGTCAAACTGGCTACACCTTC. Encoded protein: CASSAPGRQTGYTF.